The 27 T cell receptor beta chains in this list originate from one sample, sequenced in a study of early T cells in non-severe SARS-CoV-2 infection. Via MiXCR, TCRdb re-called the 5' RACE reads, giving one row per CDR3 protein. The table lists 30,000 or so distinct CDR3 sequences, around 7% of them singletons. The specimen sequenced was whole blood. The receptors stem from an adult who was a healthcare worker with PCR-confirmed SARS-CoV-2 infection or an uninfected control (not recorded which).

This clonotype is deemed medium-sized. CDR3 in DNA: TGTGCCATCCGGACAGACCAAGAGACCCAGTACTTC. Amino acids: CAIRTDQETQYF. The chain recombines TRBV10-3 with TRBJ2-5, with D perhaps matching TRBD1 (6 bases). V shed 8 bases and J shed 0 bases, with 7 bases lying between them. Germline V gives CDR1 ENHRY, CDR2 SYGVKD. The CDR3 sequence is 12 residues long.

DNA of the CDR3: TGCGCCAGCAGCTTGGACCCCCCGGACCGGGGGGAAAAATACGAGCAGTACTTC. This translates into CASSLDPPDRGEKYEQYF. The rearrangement joins TRBV5-1 to TRBJ2-7, with TRBD2 identical over 7 bases. Germline V gene sequence: CDR1 SGHRS, CDR2 YFSETQ. V was pared by 0 bases and J by 4 bases, with 16 bases of the junction left unmatched. The CDR3 runs to 18 residues.

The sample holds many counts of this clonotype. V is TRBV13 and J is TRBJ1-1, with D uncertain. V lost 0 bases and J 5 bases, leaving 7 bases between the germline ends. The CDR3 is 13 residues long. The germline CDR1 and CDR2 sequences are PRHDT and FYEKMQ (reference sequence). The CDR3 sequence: CASSLGPGTEAFF. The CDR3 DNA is TGTGCCAGCAGCTTAGGACCCGGGACTGAAGCTTTCTTT.

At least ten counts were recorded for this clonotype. For the CDR3, the DNA is TGCGCCAGCAGCTGGGGTAGCGTAGTAGCCAAAAACATTCAGTACTTC. Its protein is CASSWGSVVAKNIQYF. The gene calls are TRBV5-1 and TRBJ2-4; TRBD2 might be the D (5 bases). Germline CDR1 reads SGHRS; CDR2 reads YFSETQ. The CDR3 has 16 amino acids. V lost 3 bases to trimming and J lost 0 bases, with 13 bases between them.

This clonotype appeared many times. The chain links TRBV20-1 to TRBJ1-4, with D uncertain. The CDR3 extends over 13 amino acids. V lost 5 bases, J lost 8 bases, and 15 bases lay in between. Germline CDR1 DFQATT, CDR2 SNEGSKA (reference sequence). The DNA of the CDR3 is TGCAGTGCTTTGAGGGCGGGCAGCGAAAAACTGTTTTTT. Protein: CSALRAGSEKLFF.

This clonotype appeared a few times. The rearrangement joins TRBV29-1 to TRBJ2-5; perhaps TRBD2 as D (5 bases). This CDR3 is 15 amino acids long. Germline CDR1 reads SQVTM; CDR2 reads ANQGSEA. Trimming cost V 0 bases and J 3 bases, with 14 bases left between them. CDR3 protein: CSVEETGWRKETQYF. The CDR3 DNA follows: TGCAGCGTTGAAGAAACGGGGTGGCGTAAAGAGACCCAGTACTTC.

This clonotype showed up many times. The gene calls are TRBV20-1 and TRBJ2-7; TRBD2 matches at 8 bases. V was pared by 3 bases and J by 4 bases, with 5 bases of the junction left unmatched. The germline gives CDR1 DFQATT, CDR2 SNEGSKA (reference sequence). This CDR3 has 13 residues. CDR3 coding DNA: TGCAGTGCTAGTCCTAGCGGGCGATACGAGCAGTACTTC. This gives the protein CSASPSGRYEQYF.

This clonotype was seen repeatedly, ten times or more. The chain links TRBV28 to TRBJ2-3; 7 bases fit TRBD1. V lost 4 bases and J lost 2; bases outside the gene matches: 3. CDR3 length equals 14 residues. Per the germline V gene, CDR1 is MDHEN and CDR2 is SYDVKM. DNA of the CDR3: TGTGCCAGCAGTTGGGGACAGCACACAGATACGCAGTATTTT. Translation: CASSWGQHTDTQYF.

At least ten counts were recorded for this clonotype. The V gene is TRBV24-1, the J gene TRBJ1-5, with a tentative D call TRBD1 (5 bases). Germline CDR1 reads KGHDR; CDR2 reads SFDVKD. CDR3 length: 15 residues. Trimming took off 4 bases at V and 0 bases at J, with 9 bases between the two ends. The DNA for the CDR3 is TGTGCCACCAGTGAATCTGACAGTAGCAATCAGCCCCAGCATTTT. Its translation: CATSESDSSNQPQHF.

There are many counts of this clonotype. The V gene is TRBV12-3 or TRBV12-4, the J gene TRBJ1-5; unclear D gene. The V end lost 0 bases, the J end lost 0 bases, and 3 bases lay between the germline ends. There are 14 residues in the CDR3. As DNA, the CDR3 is TGTGCCAGCAGTTTAGCGGCTAGCAATCAGCCCCAGCATTTT. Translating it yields CASSLAASNQPQHF.

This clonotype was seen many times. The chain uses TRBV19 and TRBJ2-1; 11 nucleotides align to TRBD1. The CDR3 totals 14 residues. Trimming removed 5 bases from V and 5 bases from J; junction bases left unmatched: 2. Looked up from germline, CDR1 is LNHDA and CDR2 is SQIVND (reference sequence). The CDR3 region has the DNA TGTGCCAGTAGTGCGGACAGGGGGCACAATGAGCAGTTCTTC. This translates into CASSADRGHNEQFF. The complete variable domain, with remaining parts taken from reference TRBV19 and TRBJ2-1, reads DGGITQSPKYLFRKEGQNVTLSCEQNLNHDAMYWYRQDPGQGLRLIYYSQIVNDFQKGDIAEGYSVSREKKESFPLTVTSAQKNPTAFYLCASSADRGHNEQFFGPGTRLTVL.

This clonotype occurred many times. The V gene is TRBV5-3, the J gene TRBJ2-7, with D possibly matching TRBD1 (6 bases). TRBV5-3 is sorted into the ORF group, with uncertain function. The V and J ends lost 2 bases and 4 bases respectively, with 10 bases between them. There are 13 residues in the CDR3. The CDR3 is CARSFWTEYEQYF. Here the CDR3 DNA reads TGTGCCAGAAGCTTTTGGACAGAGTACGAGCAGTACTTC.

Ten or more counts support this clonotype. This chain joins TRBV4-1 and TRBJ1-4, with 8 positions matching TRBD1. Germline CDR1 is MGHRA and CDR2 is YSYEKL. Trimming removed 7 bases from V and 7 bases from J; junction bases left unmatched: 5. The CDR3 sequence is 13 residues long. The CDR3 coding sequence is TGCGCCAGCAAATCGACAGGGGTTGAAAAACTGTTTTTT. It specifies CASKSTGVEKLFF.

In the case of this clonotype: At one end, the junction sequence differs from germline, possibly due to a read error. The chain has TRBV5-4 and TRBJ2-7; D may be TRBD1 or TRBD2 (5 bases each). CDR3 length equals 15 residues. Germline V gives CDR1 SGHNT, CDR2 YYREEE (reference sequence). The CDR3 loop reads CTSSSQPRGDYEQYF. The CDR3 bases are TGTACCAGCAGCTCCCAACCCCGAGGGGACTACGAGCAGTACTTC.

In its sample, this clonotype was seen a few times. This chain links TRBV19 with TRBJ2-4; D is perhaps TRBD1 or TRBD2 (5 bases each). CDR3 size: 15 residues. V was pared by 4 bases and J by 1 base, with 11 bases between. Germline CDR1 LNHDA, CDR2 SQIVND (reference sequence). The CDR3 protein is CASSTTREAKNIQYF. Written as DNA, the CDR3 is TGTGCCAGTAGTACAACCAGGGAGGCCAAAAACATTCAGTACTTC.

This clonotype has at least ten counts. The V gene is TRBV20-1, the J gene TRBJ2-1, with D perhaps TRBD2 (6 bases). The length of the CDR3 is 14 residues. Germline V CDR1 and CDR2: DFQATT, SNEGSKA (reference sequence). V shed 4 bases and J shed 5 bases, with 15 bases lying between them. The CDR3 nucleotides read TGCAGTGCTACTTTCCGGGAGCGGAACAATGAGCAGTTCTTC. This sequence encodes CSATFRERNNEQFF.

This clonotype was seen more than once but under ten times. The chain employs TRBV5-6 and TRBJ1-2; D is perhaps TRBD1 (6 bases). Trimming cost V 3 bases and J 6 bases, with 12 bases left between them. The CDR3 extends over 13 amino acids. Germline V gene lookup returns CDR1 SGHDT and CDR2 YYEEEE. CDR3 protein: CASSYTGTDGYTF. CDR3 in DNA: TGTGCCAGCAGCTACACAGGGACCGATGGCTACACCTTC.

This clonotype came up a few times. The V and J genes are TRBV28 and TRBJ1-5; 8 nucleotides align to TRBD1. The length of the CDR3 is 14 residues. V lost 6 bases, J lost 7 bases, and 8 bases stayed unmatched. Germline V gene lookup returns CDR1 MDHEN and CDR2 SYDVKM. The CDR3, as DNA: TGTGCCAGCAGCCCAGGGGGCGGTCGGCAGCCCCAGCATTTT. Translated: CASSPGGGRQPQHF.

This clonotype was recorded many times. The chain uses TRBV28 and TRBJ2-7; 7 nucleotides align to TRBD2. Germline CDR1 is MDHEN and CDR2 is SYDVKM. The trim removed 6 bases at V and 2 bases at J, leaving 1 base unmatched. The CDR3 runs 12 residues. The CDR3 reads CASRAGTYEQYF. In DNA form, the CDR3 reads TGTGCCAGCAGAGCGGGGACCTACGAGCAGTACTTC.

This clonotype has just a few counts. Here the CDR3 reads CASGAGLGEQYF. CDR3 bases: TGTGCCAGCGGCGCGGGCCTGGGCGAGCAGTACTTC. V is TRBV2 and J is TRBJ2-7; D might be TRBD2 (5 bases). V dropped 8 bases and J dropped 6 bases, with 14 bases sitting between them. Germline V lookup: CDR1 SNHLY, CDR2 FYNNEI. The CDR3 runs to 12 residues.

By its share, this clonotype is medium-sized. The CDR3 region has the DNA TGCAGCGTTGTAGCAGCAAACTATGGCTACACCTTC. The encoded protein is CSVVAANYGYTF. The rearrangement links TRBV29-1 to TRBJ1-2; D remains unclear. Germline V lookup: CDR1 SQVTM, CDR2 ANQGSEA. V gave up 4 bases and J gave up 2 bases, with 8 bases separating them. The CDR3 totals 12 residues. Based on the CDR3 plus reference TRBV29-1 and TRBJ1-2, the full variable domain is SAVISQKPSRDICQRGTSLTIQCQVDSQVTMMFWYRQQPGQSLTLIATANQGSEATYESGFVIDKFPISRPNLTFSTLTVSNMSPEDSSIYLCSVVAANYGYTFGSGTRLTVV.

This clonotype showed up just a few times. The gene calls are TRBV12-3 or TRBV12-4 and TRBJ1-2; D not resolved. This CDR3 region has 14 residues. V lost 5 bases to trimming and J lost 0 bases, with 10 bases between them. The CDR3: CASSRTSANYGYTF. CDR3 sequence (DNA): TGTGCCAGCAGTCGGACGTCAGCTAACTATGGCTACACCTTC.

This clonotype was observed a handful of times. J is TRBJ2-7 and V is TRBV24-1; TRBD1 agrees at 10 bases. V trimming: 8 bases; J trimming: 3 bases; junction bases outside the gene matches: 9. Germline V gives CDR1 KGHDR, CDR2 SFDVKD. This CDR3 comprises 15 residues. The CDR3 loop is CATNDPGTGVYEQYF. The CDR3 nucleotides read TGTGCCACCAACGACCCCGGGACAGGGGTCTACGAGCAGTACTTC.

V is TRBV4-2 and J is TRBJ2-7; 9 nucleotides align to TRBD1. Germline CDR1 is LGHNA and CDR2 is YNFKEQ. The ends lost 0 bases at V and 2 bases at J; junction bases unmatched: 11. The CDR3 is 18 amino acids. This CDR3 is CASSQDPLGGDRAYEQYF. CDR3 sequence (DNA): TGTGCCAGCAGCCAAGATCCCCTAGGCGGGGACAGGGCCTACGAGCAGTACTTC.

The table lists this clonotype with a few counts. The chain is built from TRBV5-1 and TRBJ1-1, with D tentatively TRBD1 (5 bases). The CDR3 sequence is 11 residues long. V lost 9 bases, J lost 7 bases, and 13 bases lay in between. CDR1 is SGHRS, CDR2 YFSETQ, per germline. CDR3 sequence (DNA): TGCGCCACCGGGGACGGTCTTGAAGCTTTCTTT. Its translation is CATGDGLEAFF.

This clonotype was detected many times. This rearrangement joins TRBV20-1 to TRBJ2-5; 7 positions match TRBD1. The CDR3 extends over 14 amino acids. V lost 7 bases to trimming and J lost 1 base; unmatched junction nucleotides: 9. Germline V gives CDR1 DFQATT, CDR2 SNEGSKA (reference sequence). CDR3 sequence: CSGRGRRVQETQYF. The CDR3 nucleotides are TGCAGTGGTAGGGGGCGTCGCGTCCAAGAGACCCAGTACTTC.

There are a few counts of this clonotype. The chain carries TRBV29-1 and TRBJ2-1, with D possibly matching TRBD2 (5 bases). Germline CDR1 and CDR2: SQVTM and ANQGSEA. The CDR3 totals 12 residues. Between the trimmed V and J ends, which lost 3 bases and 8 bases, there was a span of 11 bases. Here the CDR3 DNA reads TGCAGCGTTGAGGCTAGCTCCGATGAGCAGTTCTTC. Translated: CSVEASSDEQFF.